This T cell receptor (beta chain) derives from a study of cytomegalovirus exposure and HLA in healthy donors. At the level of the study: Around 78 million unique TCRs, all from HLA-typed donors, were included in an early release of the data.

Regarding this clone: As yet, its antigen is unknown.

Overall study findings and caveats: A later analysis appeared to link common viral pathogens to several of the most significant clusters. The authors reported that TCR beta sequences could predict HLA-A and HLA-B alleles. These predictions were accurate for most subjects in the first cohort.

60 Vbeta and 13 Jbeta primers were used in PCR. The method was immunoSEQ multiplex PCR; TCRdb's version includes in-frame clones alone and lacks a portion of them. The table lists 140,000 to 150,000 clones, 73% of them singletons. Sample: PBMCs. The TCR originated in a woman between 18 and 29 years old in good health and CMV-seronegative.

The CDR3 region has the DNA TGTGCCAGCAGCTCAGGGCAGGGGTACAATGAGCAGTTCTTC. It codes for CASSSGQGYNEQFF. V and J are TRBV28 and TRBJ2-1; tentatively, D is TRBD1 (6 bases). This CDR3 is built from 14 residues. The germline CDR1 and CDR2 sequences are MDHEN and SYDVKM. Trimming removed 6 bases from V and 4 bases from J, with 13 bases in between.